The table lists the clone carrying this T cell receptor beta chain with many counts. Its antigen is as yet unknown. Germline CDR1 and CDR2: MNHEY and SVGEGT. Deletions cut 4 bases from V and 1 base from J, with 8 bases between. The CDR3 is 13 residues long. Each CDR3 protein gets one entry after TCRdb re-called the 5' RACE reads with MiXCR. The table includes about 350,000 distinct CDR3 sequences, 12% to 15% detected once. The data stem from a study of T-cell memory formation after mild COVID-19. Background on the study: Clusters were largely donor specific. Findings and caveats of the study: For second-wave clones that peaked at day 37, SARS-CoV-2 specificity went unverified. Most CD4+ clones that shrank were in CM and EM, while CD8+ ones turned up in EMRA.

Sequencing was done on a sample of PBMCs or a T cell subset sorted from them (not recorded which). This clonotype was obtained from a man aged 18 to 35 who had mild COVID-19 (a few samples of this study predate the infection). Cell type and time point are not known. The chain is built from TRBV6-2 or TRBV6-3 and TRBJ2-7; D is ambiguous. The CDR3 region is CASSFGSSYEQYF. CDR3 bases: TGTGCCAGCAGTTTCGGGTCTTCCTACGAGCAGTACTTC.